One sample yielded the 15 T cell receptor beta chains listed below, sequenced in a study of cytomegalovirus exposure and HLA in healthy donors. Generated by immunoSEQ multiplex PCR, the TCRdb table keeps only in-frame clones and is missing some. The sample contains under 200,000 clones, about 90% of which appear only once. Sequencing was done on a sample of PBMCs. Receptors originate from a woman aged 18-30 years in good health and CMV-seropositive.

The V call is TRBV7-2, the J call TRBJ1-5; D unclear. The CDR3 is made up of 13 amino acids. Looked up from germline, CDR1 is SGHTA and CDR2 is FQGNSA. The V gene lost 2 bases and the J gene lost 5 bases, with 7 bases spanning the gap. CDR3 sequence: CASSLSTHQPQHF. The CDR3 nucleotides read TGTGCCAGCAGCTTATCCACTCATCAGCCCCAGCATTTT.

This sequence joins TRBV7-6 and TRBJ1-1; 10 bases line up with TRBD1. Per the germline V gene, CDR1 is SGHVS and CDR2 is FNYEAQ. V was clipped by 4 bases and J by 4 bases; unmatched bases: 3. This CDR3 has 14 amino acids. The CDR3 DNA reads TGTGCCAGCAGCTCTAGGACAGGGGGCACTGAAGCTTTCTTT. It yields the protein CASSSRTGGTEAFF.

V and J are TRBV4-2 and TRBJ2-3; TRBD2 aligns across 8 bases. V trimming: 6 bases; J trimming: 2 bases; junction bases outside the gene matches: 7. This CDR3 has 15 residues. The germline CDR1 and CDR2 sequences are LGHNA and YNFKEQ. CDR3 DNA: TGTGCCAGCAGGCCCGGGGGGGCCAACACAGATACGCAGTATTTT. The encoded protein is CASRPGGANTDTQYF.

The chain joins TRBV15 to TRBJ1-5, with 9 positions matching TRBD1. With 2 bases clipped from V and 7 bases from J, the junction kept 6 bases outside the gene matches. Germline assignment: CDR1 LNHNV and CDR2 YYDKDF (reference sequence). This CDR3 spans 15 amino acids. CDR3 DNA: TGTGCCACCAGCAGAAGGACAGGGGCAGACCAGCCCCAGCATTTT. It translates to CATSRRTGADQPQHF.

The gene calls are TRBV6-6 and TRBJ2-2; the D gene is possibly TRBD2 (5 bases). Germline V gene sequence: CDR1 MNHNY, CDR2 SVGAGI (reference sequence). The CDR3 sequence is 16 residues long. With 2 bases removed from V and 6 bases from J, the gap between germline ends came to 16 bases. CDR3 in amino acids: CASSYPQVAGAGELFF. Written as DNA, the CDR3 is TGTGCCAGCAGTTACCCCCAGGTGGCGGGTGCCGGGGAGCTGTTTTTT.

This clone was counted between two and nine times. The V and J genes are TRBV19 and TRBJ2-6; D gene uncertain. Germline V lookup: CDR1 LNHDA, CDR2 SQIVND (reference sequence). V dropped 6 bases and J dropped 0 bases, with 9 bases sitting between them. The CDR3 spans 15 residues. CDR3 DNA sequence: TGTGCCAGTAGGCGCGTTAGCTCTGGGGCCAACGTCCTGACTTTC. Encoded protein: CASRRVSSGANVLTF.

CDR3 residues: CASSEGGGQPQHF. CDR3 nucleotides: TGTGCCAGCAGTGAAGGGGGGGGGCAGCCCCAGCATTTT. The chain recombines TRBV6-1 with TRBJ1-5; D might be TRBD1 (5 bases). Germline CDR1 is MNHNS and CDR2 is SASEGT. The V end was cut by 1 base, the J end by 7 bases, with 8 bases between. The CDR3 sequence is 13 residues long.

Only a few counts were recorded for this clone. The V gene is TRBV6-5, the J gene TRBJ1-1, with 7 nucleotides matching TRBD1. Germline CDR1 reads MNHEY; CDR2 reads SVGAGI. Trimming took 6 bases from V and 9 from J; bases not matched to a gene: 7. The CDR3 has 12 amino acids. The CDR3 sequence: CASSSTGTKAFF. The DNA of the CDR3 is TGTGCCAGCAGCTCGACAGGGACAAAAGCTTTCTTT.

This chain joins TRBV10-3 and TRBJ2-7, with D maybe TRBD2 (5 bases). Trimming took off 2 bases at V and 2 bases at J, with 19 bases between the two ends. Germline lookup yields CDR1 ENHRY and CDR2 SYGVKD. The CDR3 is 17 residues long. The CDR3 loop is CAISEHGVLLTTYEQYF. The CDR3 DNA reads TGTGCCATCAGTGAGCACGGGGTACTGCTAACGACCTACGAGCAGTACTTC.

The rearrangement joins TRBV9 to TRBJ2-2; 8 nucleotides align to TRBD1. The trim removed 4 bases at V and 5 bases at J, leaving 10 bases unmatched. The CDR3 runs 16 residues. Germline lookup yields CDR1 SGDLS and CDR2 YYNGEE. The CDR3 bases are TGTGCCAGCAGCCCCCCAGGACAGGGTAGGACCGGGGAGCTGTTTTTT. Its protein product is CASSPPGQGRTGELFF.

CDR3 nucleotide sequence: TGTGCCAGTAGTATAGGTCCAGGGCCCTCCTACGAGCAGTACTTC. Its protein is CASSIGPGPSYEQYF. V and J are TRBV19 and TRBJ2-7; tentatively, D is TRBD1 (5 bases). This CDR3 is built from 15 residues. Deletions cut 1 base from V and 0 bases from J, with 10 bases between. Germline values: CDR1 LNHDA, CDR2 SQIVND (reference sequence).

The chain uses TRBV27 and TRBJ1-1, with 8 bases matching TRBD1. This CDR3 is 18 amino acids long. V shed 6 bases and J 7 bases; nucleotides not matched to a gene: 22. CDR1 is MNHEY, CDR2 SMNVEV, per germline (reference sequence). The CDR3 spells CASSQGARPEGVRDEAFF. The CDR3 DNA follows: TGTGCCAGCAGCCAGGGGGCGAGACCGGAGGGGGTACGCGATGAAGCTTTCTTT.

The rearrangement links TRBV7-9 to TRBJ1-2; possible D gene TRBD1, 6 bases. This CDR3 contains 14 residues. Trimming removed 1 base at V and 4 bases at J, with 10 bases between. Germline CDR1 is SEHNR and CDR2 is FQNEAQ (reference sequence). CDR3 nucleotide sequence: TGTGCCAGCAGCTTAGAGGACAGATTCTATGGCTACACCTTC. It specifies CASSLEDRFYGYTF.

V gene TRBV29-1 combines with J gene TRBJ2-7; D is uncertain. Trimming removed 4 bases at V and 3 bases at J, with 10 bases between. The germline V gene encodes CDR1 SQVTM and CDR2 ANQGSEA. The CDR3 is 12 residues long. The CDR3 DNA reads as TGCAGCGTTGCAAGCGCGGACTACGAGCAGTACTTC. It specifies CSVASADYEQYF.

This sequence joins TRBV27 and TRBJ2-7, with TRBD1 identical over 7 bases. This CDR3 comprises 15 residues. Germline V gene lookup returns CDR1 MNHEY and CDR2 SMNVEV (reference sequence). The trim removed 2 bases at V and 1 base at J, leaving 5 bases unmatched. In DNA form, the CDR3 reads TGTGCCAGCAGTTTAAAAGGGGGCCTTTCCTACGAGCAGTACTTC. Translated: CASSLKGGLSYEQYF.